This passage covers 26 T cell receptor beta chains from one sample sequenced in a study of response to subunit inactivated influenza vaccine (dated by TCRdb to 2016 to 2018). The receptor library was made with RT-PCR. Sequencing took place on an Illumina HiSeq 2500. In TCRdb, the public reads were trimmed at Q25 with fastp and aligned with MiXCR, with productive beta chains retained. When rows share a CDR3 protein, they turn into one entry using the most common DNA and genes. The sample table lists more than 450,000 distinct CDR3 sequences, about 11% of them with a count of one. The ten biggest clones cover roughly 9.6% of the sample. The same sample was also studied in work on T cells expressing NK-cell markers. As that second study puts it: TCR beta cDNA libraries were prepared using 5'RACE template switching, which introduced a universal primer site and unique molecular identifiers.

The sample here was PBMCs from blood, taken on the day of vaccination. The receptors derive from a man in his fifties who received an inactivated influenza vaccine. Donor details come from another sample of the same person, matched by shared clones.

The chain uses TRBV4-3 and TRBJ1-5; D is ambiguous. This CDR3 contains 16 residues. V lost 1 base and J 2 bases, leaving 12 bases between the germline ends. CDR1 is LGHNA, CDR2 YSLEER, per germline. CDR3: CASSQAFSGGNQPQHF. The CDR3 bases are TGCGCCAGCAGCCAAGCATTTTCAGGCGGCAATCAGCCCCAGCATTTT.

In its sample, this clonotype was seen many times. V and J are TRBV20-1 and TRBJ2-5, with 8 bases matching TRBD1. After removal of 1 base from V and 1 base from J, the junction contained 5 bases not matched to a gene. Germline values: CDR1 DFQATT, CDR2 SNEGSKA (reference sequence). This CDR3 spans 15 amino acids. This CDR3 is CSARGNRGTQETQYF. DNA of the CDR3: TGCAGTGCTAGAGGCAACAGGGGGACCCAAGAGACCCAGTACTTC.

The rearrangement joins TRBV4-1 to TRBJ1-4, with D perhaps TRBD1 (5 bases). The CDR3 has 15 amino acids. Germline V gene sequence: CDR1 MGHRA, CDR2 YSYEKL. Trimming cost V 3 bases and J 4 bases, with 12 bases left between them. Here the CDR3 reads CASSQETEINEKLFF. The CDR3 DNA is TGCGCCAGCAGCCAGGAGACAGAGATTAATGAAAAACTGTTTTTT.

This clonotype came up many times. CDR3 residues: CASSESAVNTGELFF. The DNA of the CDR3 is TGTGCCAGCAGTGAATCGGCCGTAAACACCGGGGAGCTGTTTTTT. This chain connects TRBV2 to TRBJ2-2; D unresolved. The CDR3 has 15 amino acids. CDR1 is SNHLY and CDR2 is FYNNEI in the germline V gene. V was trimmed by 2 bases and J by 2 bases, leaving 9 bases between them.

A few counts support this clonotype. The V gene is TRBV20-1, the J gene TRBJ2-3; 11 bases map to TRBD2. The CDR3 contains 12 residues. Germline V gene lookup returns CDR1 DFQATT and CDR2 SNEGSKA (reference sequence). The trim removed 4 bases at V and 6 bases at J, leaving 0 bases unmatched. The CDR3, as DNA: TGCAGTGCTACTAGCGGGAGGGATACGCAGTATTTT. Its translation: CSATSGRDTQYF.

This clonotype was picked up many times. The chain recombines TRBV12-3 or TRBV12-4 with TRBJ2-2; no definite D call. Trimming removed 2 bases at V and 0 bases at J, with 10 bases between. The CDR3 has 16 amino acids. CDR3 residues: CASSLSRIANTGELFF. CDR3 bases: TGTGCCAGCAGTTTATCCCGGATTGCGAACACCGGGGAGCTGTTTTTT.

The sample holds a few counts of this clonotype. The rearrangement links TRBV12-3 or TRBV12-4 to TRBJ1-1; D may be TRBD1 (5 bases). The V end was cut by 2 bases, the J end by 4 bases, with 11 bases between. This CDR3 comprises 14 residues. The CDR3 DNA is TGTGCCAGCAGTTTATATGGGGACTCCACTGAAGCTTTCTTT. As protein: CASSLYGDSTEAFF.

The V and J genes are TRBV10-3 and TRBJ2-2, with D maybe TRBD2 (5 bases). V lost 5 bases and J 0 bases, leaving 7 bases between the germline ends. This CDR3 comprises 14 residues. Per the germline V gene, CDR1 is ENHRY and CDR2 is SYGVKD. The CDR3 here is CAISTSSNTGELFF. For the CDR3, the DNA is TGTGCCATCAGTACTAGTTCGAACACCGGGGAGCTGTTTTTT.

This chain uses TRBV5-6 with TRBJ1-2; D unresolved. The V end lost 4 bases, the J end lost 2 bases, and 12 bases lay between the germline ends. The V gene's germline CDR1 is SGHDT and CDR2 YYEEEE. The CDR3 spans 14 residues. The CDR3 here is CASSPRIENYGYTF. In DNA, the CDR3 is TGTGCCAGCAGCCCGAGGATTGAGAACTATGGCTACACCTTC.

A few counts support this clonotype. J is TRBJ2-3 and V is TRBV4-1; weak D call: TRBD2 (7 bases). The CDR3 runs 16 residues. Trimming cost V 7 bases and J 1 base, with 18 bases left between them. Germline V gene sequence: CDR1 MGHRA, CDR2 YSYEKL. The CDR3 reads CASKRVGGARTDTQYF. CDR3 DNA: TGCGCCAGCAAAAGGGTGGGGGGGGCCCGCACAGATACGCAGTATTTT.

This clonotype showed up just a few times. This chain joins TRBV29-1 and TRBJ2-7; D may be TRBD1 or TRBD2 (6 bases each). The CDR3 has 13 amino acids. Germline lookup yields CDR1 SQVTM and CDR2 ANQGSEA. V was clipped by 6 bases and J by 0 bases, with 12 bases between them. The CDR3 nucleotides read TGCAGCGTCGCGGGACACAGCTCCTACGAGCAGTACTTC. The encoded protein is CSVAGHSSYEQYF.

CDR3 sequence (DNA): TGTGCCATCAGTGAGTCGCGCCTAGCCTACAATGAGCAGTTCTTC. Protein product: CAISESRLAYNEQFF. This chain joins TRBV10-3 and TRBJ2-1; D gene unclear. CDR1 is ENHRY, CDR2 SYGVKD, per germline. The CDR3 length is 15 residues. Trimming cost V 0 bases and J 2 bases, with 8 bases left between them.

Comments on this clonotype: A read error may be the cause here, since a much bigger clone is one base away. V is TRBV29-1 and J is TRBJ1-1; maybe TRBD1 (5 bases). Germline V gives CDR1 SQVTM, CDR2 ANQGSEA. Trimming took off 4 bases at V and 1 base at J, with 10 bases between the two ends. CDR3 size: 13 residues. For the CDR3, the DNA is TGCAGCGTTGGGCAGGGACCGAACACTGAAGCTTTCTTT. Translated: CSVGQGPNTEAFF.

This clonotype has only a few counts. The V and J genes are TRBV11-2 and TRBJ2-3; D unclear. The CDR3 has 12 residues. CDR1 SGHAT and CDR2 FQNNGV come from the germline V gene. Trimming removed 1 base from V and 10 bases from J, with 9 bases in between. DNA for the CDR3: TGTGCCAGCAGCTTAGTTTCGAATTCGCAGTATTTT. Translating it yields CASSLVSNSQYF.

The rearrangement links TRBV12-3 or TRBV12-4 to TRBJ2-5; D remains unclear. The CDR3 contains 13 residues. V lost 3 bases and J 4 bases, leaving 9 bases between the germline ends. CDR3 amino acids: CASSFSVLETQYF. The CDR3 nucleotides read TGTGCCAGCAGTTTTTCAGTTTTAGAGACCCAGTACTTC.

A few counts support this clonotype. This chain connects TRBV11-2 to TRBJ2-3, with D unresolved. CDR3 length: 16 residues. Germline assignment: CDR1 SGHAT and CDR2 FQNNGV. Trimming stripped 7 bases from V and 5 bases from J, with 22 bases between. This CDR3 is CASNNPPRTRRDTQYF. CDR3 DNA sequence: TGTGCCAGCAACAACCCCCCGAGGACCCGGAGAGATACGCAGTATTTT. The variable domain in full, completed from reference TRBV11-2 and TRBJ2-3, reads EAGVAQSPRYKIIEKRQSVAFWCNPISGHATLYWYQQILGQGPKLLIQFQNNGVVDDSQLPKDRFSAERLKGVDSTLKIQPAKLEDSAVYLCASNNPPRTRRDTQYFGPGTRLTVL.

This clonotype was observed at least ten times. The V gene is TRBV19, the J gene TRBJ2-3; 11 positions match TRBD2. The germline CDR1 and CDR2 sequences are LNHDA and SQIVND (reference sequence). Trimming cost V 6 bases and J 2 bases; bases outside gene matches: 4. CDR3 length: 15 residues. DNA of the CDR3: TGTGCCAGTAGCGGGACTAGCGGTAACACAGATACGCAGTATTTT. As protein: CASSGTSGNTDTQYF.

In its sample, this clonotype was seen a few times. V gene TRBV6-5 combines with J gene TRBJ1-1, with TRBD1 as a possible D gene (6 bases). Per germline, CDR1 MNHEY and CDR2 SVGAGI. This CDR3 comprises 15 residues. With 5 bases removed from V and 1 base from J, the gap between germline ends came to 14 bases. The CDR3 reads CASSHTPTGNTEAFF. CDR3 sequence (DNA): TGTGCCAGCAGTCACACCCCGACAGGGAACACTGAAGCTTTCTTT.

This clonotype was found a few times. Here the CDR3 DNA reads TGTGCCAGCAGCCAAGCGACCGGGACGGTCAGCTACGAGCAGTACTTC. It yields the protein CASSQATGTVSYEQYF. The V call is TRBV4-2, the J call TRBJ2-7; D is perhaps TRBD1 or TRBD2 (5 bases each). The CDR3 totals 16 residues. The germline CDR1 and CDR2 sequences are LGHNA and YNFKEQ. The V gene lost 1 base and the J gene lost 3 bases, with 16 bases spanning the gap.

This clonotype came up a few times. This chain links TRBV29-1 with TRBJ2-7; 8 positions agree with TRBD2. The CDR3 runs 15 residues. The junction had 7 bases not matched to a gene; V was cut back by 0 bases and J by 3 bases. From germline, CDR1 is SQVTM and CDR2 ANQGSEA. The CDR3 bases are TGCAGCGTTGAAGATCTTGCGAGCGGGAGCTACGAGCAGTACTTC. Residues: CSVEDLASGSYEQYF.

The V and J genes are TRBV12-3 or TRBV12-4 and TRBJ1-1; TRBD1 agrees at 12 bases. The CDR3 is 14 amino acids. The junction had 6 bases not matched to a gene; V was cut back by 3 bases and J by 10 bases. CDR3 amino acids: CASSFGTGGERAFF. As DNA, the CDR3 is TGTGCCAGCAGTTTTGGGACAGGGGGCGAGCGAGCTTTCTTT.

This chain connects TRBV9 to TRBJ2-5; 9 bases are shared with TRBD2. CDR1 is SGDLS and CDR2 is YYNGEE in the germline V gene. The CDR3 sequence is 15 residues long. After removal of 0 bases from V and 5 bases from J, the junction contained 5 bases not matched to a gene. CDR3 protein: CASSVDSGRGETQYF. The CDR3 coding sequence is TGTGCCAGCAGCGTAGATAGCGGGAGAGGTGAGACCCAGTACTTC.

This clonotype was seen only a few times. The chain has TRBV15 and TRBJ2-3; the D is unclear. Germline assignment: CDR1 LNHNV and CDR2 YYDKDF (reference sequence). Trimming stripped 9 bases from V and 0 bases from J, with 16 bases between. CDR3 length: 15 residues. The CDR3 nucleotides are TGTGCCACTCAACCAGACCCCCCTAGCACAGATACGCAGTATTTT. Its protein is CATQPDPPSTDTQYF. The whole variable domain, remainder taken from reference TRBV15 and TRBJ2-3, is DAMVIQNPRYQVTQFGKPVTLSCSQTLNHNVMYWYQQKSSQAPKLLFHYYDKDFNNEADTPDNFQSRRPNTSFCFLDIRSPGLGDTAMYLCATQPDPPSTDTQYFGPGTRLTVL.

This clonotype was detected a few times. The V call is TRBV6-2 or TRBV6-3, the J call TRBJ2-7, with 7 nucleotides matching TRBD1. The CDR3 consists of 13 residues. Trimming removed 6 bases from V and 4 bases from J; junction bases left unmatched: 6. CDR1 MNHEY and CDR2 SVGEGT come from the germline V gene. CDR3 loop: CASRPTGRYEQYF. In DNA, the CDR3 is TGTGCCAGCAGACCGACAGGGCGATACGAGCAGTACTTC.

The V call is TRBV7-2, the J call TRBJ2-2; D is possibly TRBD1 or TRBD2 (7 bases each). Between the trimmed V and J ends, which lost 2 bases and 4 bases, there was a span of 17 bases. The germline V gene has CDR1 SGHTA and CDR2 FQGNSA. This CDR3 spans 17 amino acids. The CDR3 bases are TGTGCCAGCAGCTTACGTATCGGCAGGGGGGGCACCGGGGAGCTGTTTTTT. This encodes CASSLRIGRGGTGELFF.

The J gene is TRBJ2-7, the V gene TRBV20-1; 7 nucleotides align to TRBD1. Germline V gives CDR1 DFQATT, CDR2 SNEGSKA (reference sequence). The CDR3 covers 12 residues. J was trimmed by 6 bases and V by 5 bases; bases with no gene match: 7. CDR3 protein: CSAARQGAEQYF. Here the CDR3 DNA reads TGCAGTGCTGCCCGACAGGGTGCCGAGCAGTACTTC.